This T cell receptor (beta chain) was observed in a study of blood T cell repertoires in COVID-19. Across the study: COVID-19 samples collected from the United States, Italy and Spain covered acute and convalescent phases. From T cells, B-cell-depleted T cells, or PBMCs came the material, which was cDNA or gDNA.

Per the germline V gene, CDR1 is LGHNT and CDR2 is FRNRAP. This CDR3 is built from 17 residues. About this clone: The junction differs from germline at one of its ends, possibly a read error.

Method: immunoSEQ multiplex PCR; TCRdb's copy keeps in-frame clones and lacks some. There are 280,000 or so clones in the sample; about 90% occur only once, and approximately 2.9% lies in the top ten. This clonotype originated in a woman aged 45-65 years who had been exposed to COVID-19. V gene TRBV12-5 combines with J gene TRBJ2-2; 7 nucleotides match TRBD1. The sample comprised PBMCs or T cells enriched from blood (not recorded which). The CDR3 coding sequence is TGTGCTAGTGGTTTGGTTCTGCCGACAGGGAACCCCGGGGAGCTGTTTTTT. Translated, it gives CASGLVLPTGNPGELFF. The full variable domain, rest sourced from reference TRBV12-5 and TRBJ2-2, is DARVTQTPRHKVTEMGQEVTMRCQPILGHNTVFWYRQTMMQGLELLAYFRNRAPLDDSGMPKDRFSAEMPDATLATLKIQPSEPRDSAVYFCASGLVLPTGNPGELFFGEGSRLTVL.